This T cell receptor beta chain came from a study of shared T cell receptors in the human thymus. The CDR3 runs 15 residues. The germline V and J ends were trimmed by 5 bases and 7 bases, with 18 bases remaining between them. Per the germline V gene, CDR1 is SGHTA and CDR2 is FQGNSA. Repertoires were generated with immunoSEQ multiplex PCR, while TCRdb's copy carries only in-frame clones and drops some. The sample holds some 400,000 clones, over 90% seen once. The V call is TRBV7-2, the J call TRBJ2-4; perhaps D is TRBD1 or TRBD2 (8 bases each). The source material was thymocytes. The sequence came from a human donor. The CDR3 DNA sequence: TGTGCCAGCAGCCCAGGGGGCGGGAGGTTGAACATTCAGTACTTC. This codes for CASSPGGGRLNIQYF.